One and the same sample provided the 22 T cell receptor delta chains below, sequenced in a study of gamma-delta chains in newborns, infants, children. With CATT, TCRdb re-called clones from the reads. The sample includes roughly 3,500 delta-chain clones, about 0.3% of them seen just once. The sequenced sample was blood. The source of these receptors is a child who was a newborn, infant or young child, either healthy, febrile or measles-vaccinated (not recorded which).

Comment on this clone: A far larger clone is only one base removed, so a read error is likely. The same CDR3 can be traced to other DNA sequences in this sample. The V and J genes are TRDV2 and TRDJ3, with TRDD3 as a possible D gene (5 bases). Germline V lookup: CDR1 GEAIGNYY, CDR2 EKD. The V gene lost 0 bases and the J gene lost 2 bases, with 10 bases spanning the gap. This CDR3 has 17 residues. CDR3 bases: TGTGCCTGTGACACCGAGGGATTTGCCTGGGACACCCGACAGATGTTTTTC. It encodes CACDTEGFAWDTRQMFF.

This clone was found a few times. TCRdb's entry gives the protein of a much larger clone, which mismatches this DNA's translation at residue 4, likely from a read error; the protein reported here is translated from the DNA. In nucleotides, the CDR3 is TGTGCCTGTGGCAGTACTGGGGGATACTCCTGGGACACCCGACAGATGTTTTTC. Its translation: CACGSTGGYSWDTRQMFF. The chain links TRDV2 to TRDJ3, with 11 bases aligning to TRDD3. This CDR3 is built from 18 residues. Germline V gives CDR1 GEAIGNYY, CDR2 EKD. Trimming cost V 5 bases and J 0 bases; bases outside gene matches: 5.

On this clone: The protein TCRdb gives is from a much larger clone and does not agree with this DNA's translation at residue 11, likely a read error; the protein shown here comes from the DNA. This chain joins TRDV2 and TRDJ3, with a possible D match to TRDD3 (6 bases). The CDR3 length is 17 residues. The germline CDR1 and CDR2 sequences are GEAIGNYY and EKD. CDR3 loop: CACVRLGSSWGTRQMFF. The CDR3 DNA is TGTGCCTGTGTCAGGCTGGGGAGCTCCTGGGGCACCCGACAGATGTTTTTC.

This clone was counted only a few times. Given a far larger clone just one base away, this is likely a sequencing read error. Within the sample, other DNA sequences also encode this same CDR3. This chain connects TRDV2 to TRDJ3; 13 bases match TRDD3. The germline gives CDR1 GEAIGNYY, CDR2 EKD. The V segment lost 0 bases and the J segment 4 bases; nucleotides outside the gene matches: 5. This CDR3 is 19 amino acids long. The CDR3 protein is CACDTVLGDTPWDTRQMFF. The CDR3 DNA sequence: TGTGCCTGTGACACCGTACTGGGGGATACGCCTTGGGACACCCGACAGATGTTTTTC.

On this clone: The likely explanation is a read error, given a far larger clone one base away. Other DNA sequences in the sample encode the same CDR3. The rearrangement links TRDV2 to TRDJ3; D possibly corresponds to TRDD3 (5 bases). In germline, CDR1 is GEAIGNYY, CDR2 EKD. CDR3 length: 17 residues. V dropped 0 bases and J dropped 0 bases, with 8 bases sitting between them. The DNA of the CDR3 is TGTGCCTGTGACACCTGGGGAAGCTCCTGGGACACCCGACAGATGTTTTTC. Protein: CACDTWGSSWDTRQMFF.

This clone was counted between two and nine times. TCRdb attributes to this sequence the protein of a much larger clone, which differs from the DNA translation at residue 4; a read error is likely, and the protein displayed is translated from the DNA. The chain recombines TRDV2 with TRDJ2, with 10 positions matching TRDD3. The V gene's germline CDR1 is GEAIGNYY and CDR2 EKD. The CDR3 sequence is 18 residues long. The V segment lost 5 bases and the J segment 0 bases; nucleotides outside the gene matches: 11. Here the CDR3 DNA reads TGTGCCTGTGGCCCCCTACTGGGGGATTTTTCTTTGACAGCACAACTCTTCTTT. Translation: CACGPLLGDFSLTAQLFF.

There are a few counts of this clone. The protein in TCRdb stems from a much larger clone and differs at residue 3 from this DNA's translation, likely a read error; here the protein is translated from the DNA. The chain uses TRDV2 and TRDJ3, with 9 bases identical to TRDD3. This CDR3 has 15 residues. CDR1 is GEAIGNYY and CDR2 is EKD in the germline V gene. CDR3 loop: CAYDWGTWDTRQMFF. The CDR3, as DNA: TGTGCCTATGACTGGGGGACCTGGGACACCCGACAGATGTTTTTC.

This clone has only a few counts. The protein TCRdb lists belongs to a much larger clone and differs from this DNA's translation at residue 13, which points to a read error; the protein shown is made from the DNA. This chain uses TRDV2 with TRDJ2; 13 bases line up with TRDD3. Trimming took 3 bases from V and 4 from J; bases not matched to a gene: 13. The CDR3 covers 19 residues. The V gene's germline CDR1 is GEAIGNYY and CDR2 EKD. The CDR3 protein is CACDPTGGYAPASTAQLFF. In nucleotides, the CDR3 is TGTGCCTGTGACCCTACTGGGGGATACGCCCCAGCTTCGACAGCACAACTCTTCTTT.

Points on this clone: For this DNA, TCRdb reports the protein of a much larger clone, which diverges at residue 8, most likely from a read error; the protein presented here is translated directly from the DNA. CDR3 residues: CALGFTGEYPDKLIF. CDR3 DNA: TGTGCTCTTGGGTTTACTGGGGAATACCCCGATAAACTCATCTTT. The chain couples TRDV1 to TRDJ1; 7 bases are shared with TRDD3. The V gene end was trimmed by 5 bases and the J gene end by 3 bases; junction bases not matched to a gene: 9. Germline CDR1 is TSWWSYY and CDR2 is QGS. The CDR3 covers 15 residues.

The gene calls are TRDV2 and TRDJ3; 8 bases match TRDD3. V shed 0 bases and J 2 bases; nucleotides not matched to a gene: 11. The CDR3 has 20 residues. CDR1 is GEAIGNYY and CDR2 is EKD in the germline V gene. The CDR3 loop reads CACDTYWGVRSPWDTRQMFF. DNA for the CDR3: TGTGCCTGTGACACCTACTGGGGGGTACGGAGCCCCTGGGACACCCGACAGATGTTTTTC.

On this clone itself: The protein given by TCRdb reflects a much larger clone and differs at residue 15 from this DNA's translation, likely from a read error; the protein shown is the DNA's translation. The chain uses TRDV2 and TRDJ3; TRDD3 agrees at 11 bases. Germline CDR1 GEAIGNYY, CDR2 EKD. The CDR3 is 17 residues long. The CDR3 reads CACDRLGDIWDTRQIFF. CDR3 sequence (DNA): TGTGCCTGTGACAGACTGGGGGATATCTGGGACACCCGACAGATTTTTTTC.

Concerning this clone itself: TCRdb's listed protein matches a much larger clone and diverges from this DNA's translation at residue 10, likely through a read error; the protein shown comes from the DNA. The genes are TRDV2 and TRDJ3; 7 bases are a match to TRDD3. The CDR3 is 17 residues long. The germline gives CDR1 GEAIGNYY, CDR2 EKD. CDR3 loop: CACDNTGVSLDTRQMFF. CDR3 sequence (DNA): TGTGCCTGTGACAATACTGGGGTTTCCTTGGACACCCGACAGATGTTTTTC.

Concerning this clone itself: TCRdb records a much larger clone's protein for this DNA, with a difference at residue 4 that likely arises from a read error; the protein given is the translation of the DNA. The chain has TRDV2 and TRDJ3, with 8 nucleotides matching TRDD3. The germline gives CDR1 GEAIGNYY, CDR2 EKD. This CDR3 is 17 amino acids long. CDR3 DNA: TGTGCCTGTGGCACCTGGGGGAGCTCCTGGGACACCCGACAGATGTTTTTC. Its protein product is CACGTWGSSWDTRQMFF.

The table lists this clone with a few counts. The TCRdb record carries a much larger clone's protein, which differs from this DNA's translation at residue 7; a read error is the likely cause, and the protein listed here is the DNA translation. The V call is TRDV2, the J call TRDJ1; D may be TRDD3 (6 bases). Trimming stripped 3 bases from V and 3 bases from J, with 16 bases between. The CDR3 loop spans 15 amino acids. The germline gives CDR1 GEAIGNYY, CDR2 EKD. This chain's CDR3 is CACDLLRDKPDKLIF. The CDR3 DNA reads as TGTGCCTGTGACCTACTGAGGGATAAGCCCGATAAACTCATCTTT.

As concerns this clone: TCRdb's entry gives the protein of a much larger clone, which mismatches this DNA's translation at residues 5 and 12, likely from a read error; the protein reported here is translated from the DNA. The rearrangement joins TRDV2 to TRDJ2; 11 bases line up with TRDD3. The CDR3 has 15 amino acids. Germline lookup yields CDR1 GEAIGNYY and CDR2 EKD. The CDR3 loop is CACDSLGDRTARLFF. The CDR3, as DNA: TGTGCCTGTGACTCACTGGGGGATAGGACAGCACGACTCTTCTTT.

With respect to this clone: A much larger clone differs from this one at a single base, so this may be a read error. Within the sample, other DNA sequences also encode this same CDR3. The chain couples TRDV1 to TRDJ2; D is possibly TRDD3 (6 bases). The CDR3 has 24 residues. Germline lookup yields CDR1 TSWWSYY and CDR2 QGS. V dropped 1 base and J dropped 0 bases, with 33 bases sitting between them. CDR3 in amino acids: CALGEPGAIYVLGDPVALTAQLFF. CDR3 bases: TGTGCTCTTGGGGAACCGGGGGCCATCTACGTACTGGGAGACCCCGTCGCTTTGACAGCACAACTCTTCTTT.

This clone was found a few times. A far larger clone lies a single base away; this is likely a read error. The identical CDR3 is also encoded by other nucleotide sequences in the sample. The V call is TRDV2, the J call TRDJ3; 8 bases fit TRDD3. This CDR3 spans 17 amino acids. Germline V gene data show CDR1 as GEAIGNYY and CDR2 as EKD. CDR3 nucleotide sequence: TGTGCCTGCGACACCTGGGGGAGCTCCTGGGACACCCGACAGATGTTTTTC. This translates into CACDTWGSSWDTRQMFF.

Remarks on this clone: The amino acid sequence in TCRdb belongs to a much larger clone and departs from this DNA's translation at residue 12, likely a sequencing read error; the sequence shown is translated from the DNA. This chain connects TRDV2 to TRDJ3; perhaps TRDD3 as D (6 bases). Germline V gene sequence: CDR1 GEAIGNYY, CDR2 EKD. The CDR3 covers 18 residues. Here the CDR3 reads CACDTAGASSWGTRQMFF. The DNA for the CDR3 is TGTGCCTGTGACACCGCGGGGGCCAGCTCCTGGGGCACCCGACAGATGTTTTTC.

On this clone itself: For this DNA, TCRdb reports the protein of a much larger clone, which diverges at residue 12, most likely from a read error; the protein presented here is translated directly from the DNA. This chain uses TRDV2 with TRDJ3; TRDD3 matches 10 bases. CDR1 is GEAIGNYY and CDR2 is EKD in the germline V gene. Trimming removed 3 bases from V and 3 bases from J; junction bases left unmatched: 13. This CDR3 is built from 20 residues. CDR3 loop: CACDAILGDVSYWDTRQMFF. CDR3 nucleotide sequence: TGTGCCTGTGACGCTATACTGGGGGATGTCAGCTACTGGGACACCCGACAGATGTTTTTC.

Details on this clone: This likely reflects a read error, since a far larger clone is one base away. The V gene is TRDV2, the J gene TRDJ2; the match to TRDD3 covers 7 bases. The length of the CDR3 is 14 residues. V trimming: 3 bases; J trimming: 6 bases; junction bases outside the gene matches: 6. Germline V gives CDR1 GEAIGNYY, CDR2 EKD. The CDR3 region is CACDAVWGAAQLFF. In DNA, the CDR3 is TGTGCCTGTGACGCCGTCTGGGGGGCAGCACAACTCTTCTTT.

This clone turned up a few times. A far larger clone is only one base removed, so a read error is likely. The same CDR3 also results from other DNA sequences found in this sample. J is TRDJ3 and V is TRDV2, with 8 bases that match TRDD3. Germline-derived CDR1 and CDR2 are GEAIGNYY and EKD. The length of the CDR3 is 21 residues. The CDR3 loop is CACASLLGARTSSWDTRQMFF. The DNA of the CDR3 is TGTGCCTGTGCATCCCTACTGGGGGCCCGAACCAGCTCCTGGGACACTCGACAGATGTTTTTC.

This clone was seen more than once but under ten times. TCRdb attributes to this sequence the protein of a much larger clone, which differs from the DNA translation at residue 12; a read error is likely, and the protein displayed is translated from the DNA. The chain is built from TRDV2 and TRDJ1; TRDD3 is a possible D gene (6 bases). The CDR3 is 15 amino acids. In germline, CDR1 is GEAIGNYY, CDR2 EKD. In DNA form, the CDR3 reads TGTGCCTGTGACACGGGGATTCGGTACACCGATAACCTCATCTTT. Protein product: CACDTGIRYTDNLIF.